This T cell receptor (beta chain) was identified in a study of molecular identifiers for immune sequencing clone quantification. The CDR3 has 18 residues. The V and J ends lost 2 bases and 2 bases respectively, with 19 bases between them. The germline V gene encodes CDR1 MNHNS and CDR2 SASEGT. TCRdb processed the PCR reads anew with MiXCR; each CDR3 protein has one entry. This table holds roughly 86,000 distinct CDR3 sequences, 19% found once. In its sample, this clonotype was seen many times. It was from 20,000 to 1,000,000 sorted cells, with 10%, 30% or 50% RNA, that naive CD8 libraries came. As CD8+CD4-CCR7+CD45RA+ cells, naive CD8 T cells were sorted.

Sequencing used naive CD8+ T cells from blood, with Jurkat cell RNA spiked in. Subset noted: FACS-sorted CD8+CD4-CCR7+CD45RA+ naive T cells. The TCR was taken from a human donor in good health. Some libraries in this study had Jurkat cell RNA spiked in. The chain couples TRBV6-1 to TRBJ1-5; TRBD1 might be the D (5 bases). The CDR3 region has the DNA TGTGCCAGCAGTGAACATCAAGTAGTCAGGGCACGCAATCAGCCCCAGCATTTT. This codes for CASSEHQVVRARNQPQHF.